This T cell receptor beta chain was sequenced for a study of patients and donors after allogeneic stem cell transplantation. Each CDR3 protein gets one entry after TCRdb re-called the RT-PCR reads with MiXCR. This repertoire shows a few hundred thousand distinct CDR3 sequences, roughly 38% found once; its top ten account for 11%. CDR1 is SGHRS, CDR2 YFSETQ, per germline. The germline V and J ends were trimmed by 0 bases and 2 bases, with 8 bases remaining between them. The CDR3 is made up of 14 amino acids. The clonotype comes from a human donor who was either an allogeneic HSCT recipient or a stem cell or donor lymphocyte infusion donor (not recorded which). It is not recorded whose cells these are; they may come from a transplant donor. The chain combines TRBV5-1 with TRBJ1-1; unclear D gene. The sequenced sample was blood, either unsorted or a sorted T cell fraction (not recorded which). The CDR3 nucleotides read TGCGCCAGCAGCTTGGACCCAGCAAACACTGAAGCTTTCTTT. Translated, it gives CASSLDPANTEAFF.